In this sample, the clone carrying this T cell receptor (beta chain) turned up many times. In germline, CDR1 is LGHNA, CDR2 YSLEER. The CDR3 consists of 16 residues. V lost 0 bases to trimming and J lost 2 bases, with 11 bases between them. The entry originates in a study of T-cell memory formation after mild COVID-19. MiXCR, run by TCRdb on the 5' RACE reads, gives a single entry per CDR3 protein. The sample has roughly 200,000 distinct CDR3 sequences; around 21% are singletons. The sample was PBMCs or a T cell subset sorted from them (not recorded which). V is TRBV4-3 and J is TRBJ2-1; tentative D call: TRBD2 (6 bases). The TCR was taken from an adult woman who had mild COVID-19 (a few samples of this study predate the infection). Cell type and time point are not known. Here the CDR3 DNA reads TGCGCCAGCAGCCAAGATCTTGCGGGGACCTACAATGAGCAGTTCTTC. This codes for CASSQDLAGTYNEQFF.